This T cell receptor beta chain was observed in a study of identical twins. TCRdb reprocessed the 5' RACE reads via MiXCR and lists one record per CDR3 protein. The sample shows around 650,000 distinct CDR3 sequences, just over 7% of them seen only once. All donors were healthy Caucasians. Study findings and constraints: Cord blood beta clonotypes that were abundant carried fewer insertions, and memory repertoires showed no such trend.

Trimming took 3 bases from V and 6 from J; bases not matched to a gene: 11. CDR3 size: 16 residues. This clonotype was seen a handful of times. Its antigen is not known. A further study also used this sample, focusing on yellow fever vaccine responses in identical twins.

What was sequenced was PBMCs. The rearrangement uses TRBV12-3 or TRBV12-4 and TRBJ2-3; TRBD1 matches 8 bases. The source is a woman under 30 in good health. The CDR3 region has the DNA TGTGCCAGCAGTTTTCTGAGGACAGGGTATTCGGATACGCAGTATTTT. Amino acid sequence: CASSFLRTGYSDTQYF.